Each of the 23 T cell receptor beta chains below was sequenced from the same sample in a study of human CD8 memory T cell subsets. Investigators built TCR beta libraries using UMI-labeled 5' RACE. TCRdb re-called the 5' RACE reads; every CDR3 protein appears as one record, without DNA. Its table records 7,500 to 9,000 distinct CDR3 sequences. TPEX denoted exhausted-like, CCR7+ PD-1+ TIGIT+ early memory CD8+ T cells. The material sequenced was CD8+ T cells from PBMCs. These receptors came from a human donor in good health.

V and J are TRBV7-9 and TRBJ2-3. Germline lookup yields CDR1 SEHNR and CDR2 FQNEAQ (reference sequence). The CDR3 covers 13 residues. Here the CDR3 reads CASSLDSTDTQYF.

The CDR3 loop reads CASSERGRYQPQHF. The chain has TRBV6-1 and TRBJ1-5; TCRdb reports TRBD1, a call that lacks DNA to check it against. The CDR3 sequence is 14 residues long. The germline V gene has CDR1 MNHNS and CDR2 SASEGT.

V gene TRBV5-1 combines with J gene TRBJ2-4; the D call of TRBD1 rests on TCRdb alone, since no DNA is present to check it. The CDR3 is made up of 16 amino acids. Germline CDR1 is SGHRS and CDR2 is YFSETQ. CDR3: CASSQGTGMELNIQYF.

This chain uses TRBV27 with TRBJ2-5. This CDR3 spans 12 amino acids. The germline V gene encodes CDR1 MNHEY and CDR2 SMNVEV (reference sequence). CDR3 in amino acids: CASSAGWETQYF.

The rearrangement links TRBV7-2 to TRBJ1-5; without DNA, the TCRdb call of TRBD1 cannot be checked. The CDR3 totals 15 residues. CDR1 is SGHTA, CDR2 FQGNSA, per germline. This CDR3 is CASSRQGASNQPQHF. Based on the CDR3 plus reference TRBV7-2 and TRBJ1-5, the full variable domain is GAGVSQSPSNKVTEKGKDVELRCDPISGHTALYWYRQSLGQGLEFLIYFQGNSAPDKSGLPSDRFSAERTGGSVSTLTIQRTQQEDSAVYLCASSRQGASNQPQHFGDGTRLSIL.

This chain uses TRBV5-1 with TRBJ2-1; TCRdb returns TRBD2, unconfirmable since there is no DNA. This CDR3 spans 15 amino acids. Germline CDR1 SGHRS, CDR2 YFSETQ. This CDR3 is CASSGGLAGYNEQFF.

The J gene is TRBJ2-1, the V gene TRBV5-1; TCRdb calls TRBD2, which cannot be checked without DNA. The CDR3 contains 17 residues. Germline V gene sequence: CDR1 SGHRS, CDR2 YFSETQ. CDR3 in amino acids: CASSDSSVALAGNEQFF.

CDR3 residues: CAISGSHSSGANVLTF. The chain is built from TRBV10-3 and TRBJ2-6. Germline loops: CDR1 ENHRY, CDR2 SYGVKD. The CDR3 covers 16 residues.

CDR3 sequence reads: CATSDFSGTGETQYF. This chain links TRBV24-1 with TRBJ2-5; TCRdb calls TRBD1, which cannot be checked without DNA. This CDR3 region has 15 residues. CDR1 and CDR2 from the germline V gene are KGHDR and SFDVKD.

This clonotype shows up as medium-sized by frequency. The chain recombines TRBV7-2 with TRBJ2-7; TCRdb's D call of TRBD1 is untestable without DNA. Looked up from germline, CDR1 is SGHTA and CDR2 is FQGNSA. This CDR3 comprises 16 residues. The chain's CDR3 is CASSPRTGEISYEQYF.

According to its frequency, this clonotype is medium-sized. The chain employs TRBV5-1 and TRBJ1-1; there is no DNA to check the TCRdb D call of TRBD1. Germline V gene sequence: CDR1 SGHRS, CDR2 YFSETQ. The CDR3 is 15 residues long. This CDR3 is CASWGTGGSFAEAFF.

The chain employs TRBV11-2 and TRBJ2-1; TCRdb selects TRBD2, and the lack of DNA leaves this call unchecked. The CDR3 extends over 11 amino acids. Germline CDR1 is SGHAT and CDR2 is FQNNGV. CDR3: CASSYGGPQIF.

The chain is built from TRBV7-9 and TRBJ1-6; the D call from TCRdb, TRBD1, cannot be confirmed without DNA. Per the germline V gene, CDR1 is SEHNR and CDR2 is FQNEAQ (reference sequence). This CDR3 comprises 15 residues. CDR3 loop: CASSSSVGTGQPLHF.

V gene TRBV7-8 combines with J gene TRBJ2-7; no DNA is available, so the TRBD2 call from TCRdb remains unchecked. Germline loops: CDR1 SGHVS, CDR2 FQNEAQ. CDR3 length: 15 amino acids. The CDR3 is CASSVERGAHYEQYF.

V and J are TRBV30 and TRBJ2-3. This CDR3 is built from 12 residues. Germline V gives CDR1 GTSNPN, CDR2 SVGIG (reference sequence). The CDR3 loop is CAWITGTDTQYF.

This clonotype is identified as medium-sized (0.01 to 0.1%) from frequency. V and J are TRBV20-1 and TRBJ1-5; the D call of TRBD1 rests on TCRdb alone, since no DNA is present to check it. Germline values: CDR1 DFQATT, CDR2 SNEGSKA (reference sequence). There are 17 residues in the CDR3. CDR3 protein: CSATDRGEGSAFQPQHF.

This chain connects TRBV7-6 to TRBJ2-2; TCRdb's D call of TRBD1 is untestable without DNA. The germline gives CDR1 SGHVS, CDR2 FNYEAQ. The CDR3 contains 12 residues. The chain's CDR3 is CASSLNVRELFF.

The CDR3 loop is CASSGGVIRTGTEAFF. The genes are TRBV6-1 and TRBJ1-1; without DNA, the TCRdb call of TRBD1 cannot be checked. The germline gives CDR1 MNHNS, CDR2 SASEGT. This CDR3 comprises 16 residues.

The chain is built from TRBV7-9 and TRBJ2-7; TCRdb proposes TRBD1, but this gene call is untestable without DNA. Per germline, CDR1 SEHNR and CDR2 FQNEAQ (reference sequence). The CDR3 length is 15 residues. The CDR3 loop is CASSLARQGPLEQYF.

By frequency, this clonotype is large (0.1 to 1%). The rearrangement joins TRBV12-5 to TRBJ1-1; the TRBD1 assignment by TCRdb is unverifiable without DNA. The CDR3 spans 12 residues. Germline V lookup: CDR1 LGHNT, CDR2 FRNRAP. This CDR3 is CASALMNTEAFF.

V and J are TRBV28 and TRBJ2-1; the D call of TRBD2 rests on TCRdb alone, since no DNA is present to check it. The V gene's germline CDR1 is MDHEN and CDR2 SYDVKM. The length of the CDR3 is 15 residues. This chain's CDR3 is CASSLGLAGRNEQFF.

Its frequency marks this clonotype as medium-sized. The V and J genes are TRBV7-9 and TRBJ1-5. From germline, CDR1 is SEHNR and CDR2 FQNEAQ (reference sequence). This CDR3 region has 14 residues. The chain's CDR3 is CASSPLTVNQPQHF. The full variable domain, completed using reference TRBV7-9 and TRBJ1-5, is DTGVSQNPRHKITKRGQNVTFRCDPISEHNRLYWYRQTLGQGPEFLTYFQNEAQLEKSRLLSDRFSAERPKGSFSTLEIQRTEQGDSAMYLCASSPLTVNQPQHFGDGTRLSIL.

The rearrangement joins TRBV19 to TRBJ2-3. This CDR3 has 15 amino acids. CDR1 LNHDA and CDR2 SQIVND come from the germline V gene (reference sequence). The CDR3 here is CASGLFGLATDTQYF.